This T cell receptor beta chain was documented in a study of blood T cell repertoires in COVID-19 (dated by TCRdb to between 2020 and 2021). At the level of the whole study: The collaborator samples originated in the United States, Italy and Spain and spanned the acute and convalescent phases of COVID-19. Where HLA class I and class II types were available, the types were taken from metadata supplied by the sample provider, not from assay-based typing. Subjects who had been exposed to COVID-19, were actively infected with it, or had recovered from it provided the deeply sampled blood TCRbeta repertoires that made up the dataset. A freely available public database, intended as a resource for researchers studying the immune response to SARS-CoV-2, is where the repertoires were released. Nearly every sample came with metadata listing a de-identified subject ID, COVID-19 status, age in years and sex. The prospective study material was composed of cDNA or gDNA derived from T cells, B-cell-depleted T cells, or PBMCs. Samples were obtained from the ongoing ImmuneRACE study (first 160 participants) and from about 1,300 subjects provided by 6 global collaborators. General conclusions and limits of the study: The quantity of clinical and demographic metadata differed by source and by participant and was supplied without curation.

From the germline V gene, CDR1 is MNHEY and CDR2 is SVGAGI. Trimmed from V: 6 bases; trimmed from J: 6 bases; junction bases lacking a gene match: 6. The CDR3 has 14 amino acids, counting the end cysteine and phenylalanine. The sequence is cut down to CDR3 DNA, 42 bases in frame from base 1. TCRbeta CDR3 regions were amplified from genomic DNA by means of the immunoSEQ Assay, a bias-controlled multiplex PCR. In the paper's pipeline: The number of nucleated cells in each sample was estimated from the amplification of reference gene primers within the assay. Sequence reads were collapsed and filtered to measure the absolute abundance of every unique TCRbeta CDR3 rearrangement. Productive Simpson clonality was computed per sample as the square root of Simpson's diversity index over productive rearrangements. In TCRdb, the immuneACCESS table is reduced to in-frame sequences with V and J assigned. These tables do not hold every clone; where another copy was compared, an unresolved V gene accounts for under half, and the others remain unexplained. V and J calls and clone size are those listed in that table; D and trimming were worked out from the DNA. The sample table holds 180,000 or so clones, of which around 85% were seen once. Jointly, the top ten make up about 9.4% of the sample.

A word on this clone: Its antigen target is currently unknown. The sample holds no much larger clone one base away, and base qualities are not on file.

Each collaborating institution followed its own protocols to collect whole blood in K2EDTA tubes. Collaborator samples were shipped for TCRbeta analysis as frozen whole blood, isolated PBMCs, or DNA extracted from either sample type. The chain is assembled from TRBV6-5 and TRBJ1-5; 9 bases in the middle match TRBD1. Sequencing used peripheral blood. The sequence was obtained from a woman aged 80 or over with acute or convalescent COVID-19. The DNA sequence is as follows: TGTGCCAGCAGAAGGACAGGGGCGGGTCAGCCCCAGCATTTT. Translated, this gives CASRRTGAGQPQHF.